The present entry profiles one TCR beta chain with its context. Its matching antigen is unknown. This CDR3 comprises 16 residues. Germline assignment: CDR1 MGHRA and CDR2 YSYEKL. Trimming shortened V by 3 bases and J by 3 bases, and 17 bases separated the two germline ends. The data belong to a study of CD8 T cells in ankylosing spondylitis. TCR beta libraries were made by quantitative 5'-RACE with molecular barcodes. TCRdb independently ran MiXCR on the 5' RACE reads; one entry per CDR3 protein. The data hold roughly 150,000 distinct CDR3 sequences, with about a third observed a single time. Overall study results and limits: Eight highly homologous variants formed a TCR beta motif that appeared characteristic of ankylosing spondylitis blood. Relatively scarce in peripheral blood, disease-linked clones were CD8+. Several of the motif variants were reported before in synovial fluid and blood from reactive arthritis.

This receptor was obtained from a male donor with ankylosing spondylitis. Sample: synovial fluid, either unsorted or a sorted T cell fraction (not recorded which). The V and J genes are TRBV4-1 and TRBJ2-5; D is possibly TRBD2 (6 bases). DNA of the CDR3: TGCGCCAGCAGCCAGAGAGAACTAGCACTAGAAGAGACCCAGTACTTC. Translating it yields CASSQRELALEETQYF.